Listed below are T cell receptor beta chains from one sample, sequenced in a study of T cell responses to AZD1222 COVID-19 vaccine. TCRdb keeps only in-frame clones here, not all; method: immunoSEQ multiplex PCR. Of under 150,000 clones detected, approximately 91% appear once; the ten largest clones hold 1.5% to 2%. Here the sequenced sample was peripheral blood, taken on day 0 of AZD1222 vaccination. These receptors originate from an adult in good health. Each CDR3 is given with its conserved first and last residue. D genes are given only for firm matches. The listing skips clone size in some rows; elsewhere it reads once, few, many or a size class.

NA	TRBJ1-2	NA	TRBV30	CAWSVDPNYGYTF	TGTGCCTGGAGTGTGGACCCTAACTATGGCTACACCTTC
TRBD1	TRBJ1-5	once	TRBV9	CASSYGAGGWNQPQHF	TGTGCCAGCAGCTATGGGGCAGGGGGTTGGAATCAGCCCCAGCATTTT
NA	TRBJ1-6	NA	TRBV7-2	CASRPFGGRDSPLHF	TGTGCCTCCCGGCCCTTCGGGGGCCGAGATTCACCCCTCCACTTT
NA	TRBJ1-6	NA	TRBV7-3	CASSLSKESPLHF	TGTGCCAGCAGCTTAAGTAAGGAATCACCCCTCCACTTT
TRBD1	TRBJ2-7	once	TRBV6-2/TRBV6-3	CASSRDSTYEQYF	TGTGCCAGCAGCCGGGACAGCACCTACGAGCAGTACTTC
NA	TRBJ2-7	NA	TRBV7-9	CASTPNDGGSAYEQYF	TGTGCCAGCACCCCTAATGATGGGGGATCGGCCTACGAGCAGTACTTC
NA	TRBJ2-3	NA	TRBV4-3	CASSQDPTANTQYF	TGCGCCAGCAGCCAAGATCCTACGGCCAATACGCAGTATTTT
NA	TRBJ2-1	NA	TRBV29-1	CSVVWGGYNEQFF	TGCAGCGTTGTGTGGGGAGGATACAATGAGCAGTTCTTC
TRBD2	TRBJ2-2	many	TRBV6-2/TRBV6-3	CASSYGEGLAGTGELFF	TGTGCCAGCAGTTATGGTGAGGGACTAGCGGGAACCGGGGAGCTGTTTTTT
NA	TRBJ1-2	NA	TRBV12-5	CASGLVLGPTGGYTF	TGTGCTAGTGGTTTGGTACTTGGGCCTACGGGTGGCTACACCTTC
NA	TRBJ2-7	once	TRBV28	CASSLFYEQYF	TGTGCCAGCAGTCTATTCTACGAGCAGTACTTC
NA	TRBJ2-3	NA	TRBV28	CASSSGGVGPDTQYF	TGTGCCAGCAGTTCCGGCGGGGTGGGGCCAGATACGCAGTATTTT
NA	TRBJ1-1	NA	TRBV21-1	CASSTQNTEAFF	TGTGCCAGCAGCACACAGAACACTGAAGCTTTCTTT
NA	TRBJ1-1	NA	TRBV6-5	CASRKQEMNTEAFF	TGTGCCAGCAGAAAACAGGAGATGAACACTGAAGCTTTCTTT
NA	TRBJ2-3	once	TRBV20-1	CSASRVSTDTQYF	TGCAGTGCTAGTAGAGTTAGCACAGATACGCAGTATTTT
NA	TRBJ2-5	NA	TRBV21-1	CASSGRTGTSGRAGETQYF	TGTGCCAGCAGCGGACGGACCGGGACTAGCGGGAGGGCCGGAGAGACCCAGTACTTC
TRBD2	TRBJ2-1	NA	TRBV24-1	CATSMVAGPPFF	TGTGCCACCAGTATGGTAGCGGGGCCCCCGTTCTTC
TRBD1	TRBJ2-5	NA	TRBV2	CASSKDRAQETQYF	TGTGCCAGCAGTAAAGACAGGGCCCAAGAGACCCAGTACTTC
NA	TRBJ1-1	NA	TRBV7-3	CASSLPPSEAFF	TGTGCCAGCAGCTTACCGCCTTCTGAAGCTTTCTTT
TRBD1	TRBJ1-2	NA	TRBV9	CASSTDRVDGYTF	TGTGCCAGCAGCACCGACAGGGTGGATGGCTACACCTTC
TRBD2	TRBJ2-3	NA	TRBV5-5	CASSTSGGGTDTQYF	TGTGCCAGCAGCACTAGCGGGGGAGGTACAGATACGCAGTATTTT
NA	TRBJ1-2	NA	TRBV20-1	CSATSGGYTF	TGCAGTGCTACGTCGGGGGGCTACACCTTC